The entry below gives a single TCR beta chain sequence along with its context. Its antigen is unidentified. Exclusion applied to patients with autoimmune disease history or systemic immunosuppression. These data belong to a study of OX40 agonist ivuxolimab in advanced cancers. Findings and limits, study-wide: Dose levels from 0.1 to 3.0 mg/kg saw CD4+ and CD8+ blood T cells expand clonally by week 6. The study found that CD8+ T cells averaged more expanded clones than CD4+.

Germline CDR1 MNHEY, CDR2 SVGAGI. The CDR3 has 14 residues. V gave up 6 bases and J gave up 6 bases; unmatched junction bases: 9. Method: immunoSEQ multiplex PCR; TCRdb's copy keeps in-frame clones and lacks some. Of some 41,000 clones in the sample, around 87% were seen once. The rearrangement links TRBV6-5 to TRBJ2-7, with 9 bases identical to TRBD1. This clonotype originated in an adult with an advanced solid tumor such as melanoma, head and neck, liver or kidney cancer. The sample here was CD4+ or CD8+ T cells sorted from blood, taken in a trial of the OX40 agonist ivuxolimab. CDR3 coding DNA: TGTGCCAGCAGCCCCGGGACAGGGACGAGCGAGCAGTACTTC. It codes for CASSPGTGTSEQYF.